This entry is about one T cell receptor (beta chain). It has no known antigen specificity. No much larger clone is present one base from it, and per-base qualities are unavailable. This entry is derived from a study of blood T cell repertoires in COVID-19 (TCRdb year 2020). Describing the broader study: Samples from collaborators originated in the United States, Italy and Spain and spanned both the acute and convalescent phases of COVID-19. The material from the prospective study consisted of cDNA or gDNA derived from T cells, B-cell-depleted T cells, or PBMCs. Subjects who had been exposed to COVID-19, were actively infected with it, or had recovered from it provided the deeply sampled blood TCRbeta repertoires that made up the dataset. The repertoires were released in a freely available public database meant as a resource for research on the immune response to SARS-CoV-2. The samples were drawn from two sources: the first 160 participants of the ongoing ImmuneRACE study, and about 1,300 subjects contributed by 6 global collaborators. Sample metadata almost always included a de-identified subject ID, COVID-19 status, age in years and sex. Where available, HLA class I and class II types were obtained from metadata supplied by the sample provider rather than from assay-based typing.

One collaborating source in Seattle enrolled patients while the patients were actively infected and followed the patients over time throughout the course of disease. The collaborating institutions used their own protocols to collect whole blood in K2EDTA tubes. For TCRbeta analysis, collaborators shipped samples as frozen whole blood, isolated PBMCs, or DNA extracted from either of those sample types. TCRbeta CDR3 regions were amplified from genomic DNA using the immunoSEQ Assay, a bias-controlled multiplex PCR. The study's own analysis went as follows. Within the assay, amplification of reference gene primers was used to estimate how many nucleated cells each sample contained. To quantify the absolute abundance of each unique TCRbeta CDR3 rearrangement, sequence reads were collapsed and filtered. For each sample, productive Simpson clonality was calculated as the square root of Simpson's diversity index over productive rearrangements. Here the immuneACCESS table is served through TCRdb, limited to in-frame sequences with V and J called. Missing clones are a known gap in these copies; in checked studies unresolved V genes cover under half, and the rest lacks a known reason. The V and J calls and clone size were taken over from that table, and D and trimming were inferred from the DNA. Counted in this sample were some 310,000 clones; around 89% of them appeared once. The top ten constitute around 0.98% of the sample.

Study-level results and caveats: The amount of clinical and demographic metadata varied by source and participant and was provided uncurated.

V and J lose 0 bases and 0 bases, and a span of 9 bases separates them. Counted from cysteine to phenylalanine, this CDR3 has 15 amino acids. Left in the record is the CDR3 DNA by itself, 45 bases read in frame from the first base. The chain joins TRBV5-3 to TRBJ1-2, and possibly TRBD1, on 6 matching bases. TRBV5-3 has ORF status, its function being uncertain. Input material: peripheral blood. The clonotype comes from a woman aged 40 to 50 with COVID-19, enrolled during active disease. The DNA sequence follows: TGTGCCAGAAGCTTGGAGGGGGAATCTAACTATGGCTACACCTTC. It translates to CARSLEGESNYGYTF.